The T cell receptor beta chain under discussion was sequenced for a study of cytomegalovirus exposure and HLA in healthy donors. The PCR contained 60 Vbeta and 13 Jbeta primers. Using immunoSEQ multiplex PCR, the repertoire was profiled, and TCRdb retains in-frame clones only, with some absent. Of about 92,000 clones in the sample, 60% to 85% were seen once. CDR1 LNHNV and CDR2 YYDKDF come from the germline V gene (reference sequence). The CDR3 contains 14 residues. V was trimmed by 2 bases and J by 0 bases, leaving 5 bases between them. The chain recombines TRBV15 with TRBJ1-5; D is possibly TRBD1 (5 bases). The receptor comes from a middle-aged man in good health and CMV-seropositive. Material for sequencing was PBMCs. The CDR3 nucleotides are TGTGCCACCAGCAGACAGGGTAGCAATCAGCCCCAGCATTTT. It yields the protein CATSRQGSNQPQHF.